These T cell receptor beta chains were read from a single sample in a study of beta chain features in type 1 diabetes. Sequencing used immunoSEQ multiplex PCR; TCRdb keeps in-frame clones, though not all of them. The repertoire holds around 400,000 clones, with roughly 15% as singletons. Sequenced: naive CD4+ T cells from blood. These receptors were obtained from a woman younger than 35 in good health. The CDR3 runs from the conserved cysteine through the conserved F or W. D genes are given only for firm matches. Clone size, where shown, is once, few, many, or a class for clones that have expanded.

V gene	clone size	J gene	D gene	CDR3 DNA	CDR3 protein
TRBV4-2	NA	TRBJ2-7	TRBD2	TGTGCCAGCAGCCAAGTGGGACTAGGATCTGGCGAGCAGTACTTC	CASSQVGLGSGEQYF
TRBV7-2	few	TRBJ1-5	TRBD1	TGTGCCAGCAGATCAGGGGGCCAGGGGGGAGGTCAGCCCCAGCATTTT	CASRSGGQGGGQPQHF
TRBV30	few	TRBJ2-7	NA	TGTGCCTGGTCCGCTAGCTACGAGCAGTACTTC	CAWSASYEQYF
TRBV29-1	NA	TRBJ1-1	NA	TGCAGCGTTACCGAGGTGACGGCGAACACTGAAGCTTTCTTT	CSVTEVTANTEAFF
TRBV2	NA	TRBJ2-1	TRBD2	TGTGCCAGCAGTGATGAGCGGGGAGCGGGAGTTCAGAATGAGCAGTTCTTC	CASSDERGAGVQNEQFF
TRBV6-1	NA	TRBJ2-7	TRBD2	TGTGCCAGCATGAGGGGACTAGCGGGAGATCAGGAGCAGTACTTC	CASMRGLAGDQEQYF
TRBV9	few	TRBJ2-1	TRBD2	TGTGCCAGCAGAAGCGCAGGTAGCGGGAGCACCTACAATGAGCAGTTCTTC	CASRSAGSGSTYNEQFF
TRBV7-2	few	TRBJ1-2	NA	TGTGCCAGCAGCTTAATCGGGGGTGGCTACACCTTC	CASSLIGGGYTF
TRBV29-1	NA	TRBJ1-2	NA	TGCAGCGTTGCACAGGGACGGGGAGGCTACACCTTC	CSVAQGRGGYTF
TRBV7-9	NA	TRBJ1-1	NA	TGTGCCAGCAGCGAACATCGTCTCGTTCTCACTGAAGCTTTCTTT	CASSEHRLVLTEAFF
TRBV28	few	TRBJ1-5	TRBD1	TGTGCCAGCAGTTTCCCGGGGACAGGGGCTAGCAATCAGCCCCAGCATTTT	CASSFPGTGASNQPQHF
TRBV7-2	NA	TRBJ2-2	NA	TGTGCCAGCAGCTTAGTTATTCTCACCGGGGAGCTGTTTTTT	CASSLVILTGELFF
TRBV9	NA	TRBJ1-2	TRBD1	TGTGCCAGCAGCCTAAGCCCACCGAGACAGGGGGTTTCTGGCTACACCTTC	CASSLSPPRQGVSGYTF
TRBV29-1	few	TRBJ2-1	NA	TGCAGCGTTGAAAGCATGGGGAGCGGGTTGGGGTACAATGAGCAGTTCTTC	CSVESMGSGLGYNEQFF
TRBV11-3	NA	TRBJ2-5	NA	TGTGCCAGCAGCCCCCCGGGGGAGACCCAGTACTTC	CASSPPGETQYF
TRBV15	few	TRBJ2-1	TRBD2	TGTGCCACCAGCAGAGTCCTAGCGGGAGGGCCCGAGCAGTTCTTC	CATSRVLAGGPEQFF